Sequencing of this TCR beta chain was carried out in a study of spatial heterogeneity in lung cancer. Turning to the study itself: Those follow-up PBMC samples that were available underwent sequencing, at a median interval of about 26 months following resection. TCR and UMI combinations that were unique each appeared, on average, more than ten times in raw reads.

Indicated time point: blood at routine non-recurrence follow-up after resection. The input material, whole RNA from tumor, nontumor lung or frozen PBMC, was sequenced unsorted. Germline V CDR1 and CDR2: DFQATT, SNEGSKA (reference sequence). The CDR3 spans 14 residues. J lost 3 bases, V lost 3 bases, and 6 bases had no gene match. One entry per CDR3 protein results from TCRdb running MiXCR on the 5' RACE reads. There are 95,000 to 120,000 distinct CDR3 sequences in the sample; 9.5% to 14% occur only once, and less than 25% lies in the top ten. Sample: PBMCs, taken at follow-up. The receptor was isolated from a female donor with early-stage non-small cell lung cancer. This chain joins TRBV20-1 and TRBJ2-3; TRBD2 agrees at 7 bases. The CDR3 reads CSASWGSGTDTQYF. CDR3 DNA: TGCAGTGCTAGTTGGGGTAGCGGGACAGATACGCAGTATTTT.